This is a list of T cell receptor beta chains from one sample in a study of response to subunit inactivated influenza vaccine. TCRdb reprocessed the RT-PCR reads with MiXCR, giving one entry per CDR3 protein. Of approximately 500,000 distinct CDR3 sequences in the sample, under 30% were seen once. The sample was also reused in another study, on T cells expressing NK-cell markers.

Sequences were derived from CD4+ T cells sorted from PBMCs, sampled 12 days after vaccination. The receptors stem from a man in his forties or fifties who received an inactivated influenza vaccine. Both conserved end residues are part of each CDR3. Each record gives: CDR3 DNA, CDR3 protein, J gene, V gene, clone size, D gene. A D gene is named only where the DNA matches it firmly. Clone size is given for some rows only: seen once, a few or many times, or a class if the clone is expanded.

TGTGCCAGCAGACCGCGGACGTTAGCGGGATTCGAGGATGAGCAGTTCTTC | CASRPRTLAGFEDEQFF | TRBJ2-1 | TRBV6-2/TRBV6-3 | few | TRBD2
TGTGCCAGCAGTTTATCGATGGTAGCGGGAGGCGAGCAGTACTTC | CASSLSMVAGGEQYF | TRBJ2-7 | TRBV27 | . | TRBD2
TGTGCCAGCAGTTTTGCGGCGGGAGCGGGCGAGACCCAGTACTTC | CASSFAAGAGETQYF | TRBJ2-5 | TRBV12-3/TRBV12-4 | few | TRBD2
TGTGCCAGCAGCCAAGATTTTGCAGGGAATAGTGGTGAGCAGTTCTTC | CASSQDFAGNSGEQFF | TRBJ2-1 | TRBV14 | . | .
TGTGCCATCAGTGACCCGACTGGTACATTCACAGGGTATAGCGACGAGCAGTACTTC | CAISDPTGTFTGYSDEQYF | TRBJ2-7 | TRBV10-3 | few | .
TGTGCCAGCAGCGTAGCTGTGGTGGGTTCAGATACGCAGTATTTT | CASSVAVVGSDTQYF | TRBJ2-3 | TRBV9 | few | .
TGTGCCAGCACGGAAACTAGCGGGAGGTCCTCCCCTAAGTATTTT | CASTETSGRSSPKYF | TRBJ2-3 | TRBV2 | few | TRBD2
TGCGCCAGCAGCTCATCTAGCGGGGGGCAAAACATTCAGTACTTC | CASSSSSGGQNIQYF | TRBJ2-4 | TRBV5-1 | . | TRBD2
TGCGCCAGCAGCCAAGATCGAGGCCAGTCAAATTCACCCCTCCACTTT | CASSQDRGQSNSPLHF | TRBJ1-6 | TRBV4-1 | few | .
TGTGCCAGCAGTCCCCCCCCGGGCAGGGCAAGGGCCAACGTCCTGACTTTC | CASSPPPGRARANVLTF | TRBJ2-6 | TRBV12-3/TRBV12-4 | . | .
TGTGCCAGCAGCTGGCTCTCCGCTAGGGGAGAGACCCAGTACTTC | CASSWLSARGETQYF | TRBJ2-5 | TRBV5-6 | few | .
TGTGCCAGCAGCTTAGTCCGGGGAAACATTCAGTACTTC | CASSLVRGNIQYF | TRBJ2-4 | TRBV11-2 | . | .
TGCAGCGTTGGTCGCGGGAGTGGATACGAGCAGTACTTC | CSVGRGSGYEQYF | TRBJ2-7 | TRBV29-1 | . | TRBD2
TGTGCCAGCAGTTTAGCTTTTGTTACGCAGTATTTT | CASSLAFVTQYF | TRBJ2-3 | TRBV28 | few | .
TGTGCCAGCAGTGACTTTGTCTCCTACGAGCAGTACTTC | CASSDFVSYEQYF | TRBJ2-7 | TRBV25-1 | . | .
TGTGCCAGCAGCTCCGCTTCCTATAATTCACCCCTCCACTTT | CASSSASYNSPLHF | TRBJ1-6 | TRBV5-5 | . | .
TGTGCCAGTAGTATTGGGCAGGTACCCTACGAGCAGTACTTC | CASSIGQVPYEQYF | TRBJ2-7 | TRBV19 | few | .
TGTGCCAGCAGCTTAGCAGCAGCCAAAAACATTCAGTACTTC | CASSLAAAKNIQYF | TRBJ2-4 | TRBV7-2 | few | .
TGTGCCAGCAGTAATGGGTATAGCAATCAGCCCCAGCATTTT | CASSNGYSNQPQHF | TRBJ1-5 | TRBV6-2/TRBV6-3 | . | .
TGCAGTGCTAGTGAGGCTTATAGCAATCAGCCCCAGCATTTT | CSASEAYSNQPQHF | TRBJ1-5 | TRBV20-1 | few | .
TGTGCCAGTAGCGTAGCGGCCAGCTCCTACAATGAGCAGTTCTTC | CASSVAASSYNEQFF | TRBJ2-1 | TRBV12-3/TRBV12-4 | many | .
TGCAGTGCTAGCCGGGACCGCGTCTTTGAGCAGTTCTTC | CSASRDRVFEQFF | TRBJ2-1 | TRBV20-1 | few | .
TGTGCCACCAGTGATTCTCCTATCACAGATACGCAGTATTTT | CATSDSPITDTQYF | TRBJ2-3 | TRBV24-1 | few | .
TGTGCCAGCAGCCAAGCACTAGCGGGGGCCCTCAATGAGCAGTTCTTC | CASSQALAGALNEQFF | TRBJ2-1 | TRBV3-1 | . | TRBD2
TGTGCCAGCAGTGAAGGTCAGGGGGCTTTCTTT | CASSEGQGAFF | TRBJ1-1 | TRBV25-1 | . | .
TGTGCCAGCTCACCACCGAGTTCTTGGGGTGGCTACACCTTC | CASSPPSSWGGYTF | TRBJ1-2 | TRBV18 | few | .
TGCAGTGCTAGGACAGCCAATCAGCCCCAGCATTTT | CSARTANQPQHF | TRBJ1-5 | TRBV20-1 | few | .
TGCAGTGCTAGAGTGGCGGGGAACACAGATACGCAGTATTTT | CSARVAGNTDTQYF | TRBJ2-3 | TRBV20-1 | few | .
TGTGCCAGCAGTTTAGGGACAGGGGGGATCTCCTACAATGAGCAGTTCTTC | CASSLGTGGISYNEQFF | TRBJ2-1 | TRBV12-3/TRBV12-4 | . | TRBD1
TGTGCCAGCAGCTTGATAGGGGGGCAAGAGACCCAGTACTTC | CASSLIGGQETQYF | TRBJ2-5 | TRBV5-5 | many | .
TGTGCCAGCAGGAGGGTCTCTGGAAACACCATATATTTT | CASRRVSGNTIYF | TRBJ1-3 | TRBV7-9 | . | .
TGCAGTGCTCGTAGATTTACAGGCCCGCTTTACGAGCGGTACTTC | CSARRFTGPLYERYF | TRBJ2-7 | TRBV20-1 | . | .
TGTGCCAGCAGTTATGCTACAGGGGTCTCCTACGAGCAGTACTTC | CASSYATGVSYEQYF | TRBJ2-7 | TRBV6-2/TRBV6-3 | . | TRBD1
TGCAGTGCTTCGGACAGGGCTCTCTATAGCAATCAGCCCCAGCATTTT | CSASDRALYSNQPQHF | TRBJ1-5 | TRBV20-1 | . | TRBD1
TGTGCCAGCAGCCAGGACAGGGTCCAGTCACCCCTCCACTTT | CASSQDRVQSPLHF | TRBJ1-6 | TRBV11-2 | once | TRBD1
TGTGCCACCAGCCGACCCGGGACTAGTAATTGGAACAATGAGCAGTTCTTC | CATSRPGTSNWNNEQFF | TRBJ2-1 | TRBV15 | few | TRBD2
TGTGCCAGCAGCTTAAGGGCCCCAGGGCAGCCCCAGCATTTT | CASSLRAPGQPQHF | TRBJ1-5 | TRBV7-2 | . | .
TGTGCCAGCAGCGTAGGGAGGGCAGAAGATACGCAGTATTTT | CASSVGRAEDTQYF | TRBJ2-3 | TRBV9 | . | .
TGTGCCAGCAGTTTAGGGCCAGGGTTGGCCGAGCAGTACTTC | CASSLGPGLAEQYF | TRBJ2-7 | TRBV12-3/TRBV12-4 | few | .
TGTCCCAGCAGCTATAGCTCGGGTAACACCGGGGAGCTGTTTTTT | CPSSYSSGNTGELFF | TRBJ2-2 | TRBV3-1 | . | .
TGTGCCATCGCGACAGGGACCTACACTGAAGCTTTCTTT | CAIATGTYTEAFF | TRBJ1-1 | TRBV10-3 | many | TRBD1
TGTGCCAGCATTGGGACAGGGGACGGTCAGCCCCAGCATTTT | CASIGTGDGQPQHF | TRBJ1-5 | TRBV6-1 | . | TRBD1
TGTGCCAGCAGTTCCGGGACAGTTCCCAATGAGCAGTTCTTC | CASSSGTVPNEQFF | TRBJ2-1 | TRBV28 | . | TRBD1
TGTGCCAGCAGCTTAGATAGACAGGCAACTAATGAAAAACTGTTTTTT | CASSLDRQATNEKLFF | TRBJ1-4 | TRBV7-2 | few | .
TGCAGTGCTATCGAGTACACCCGTTGGGACATTCAGTACTTC | CSAIEYTRWDIQYF | TRBJ2-4 | TRBV20-1 | . | .